Presented here are 23 T cell receptor beta chains from one specimen sequenced in a study of cytomegalovirus exposure and HLA in healthy donors. Only in-frame clones appear in the TCRdb table, and some are missing; sequencing was by immunoSEQ multiplex PCR. Among some 190,000 clones listed, more than 75% were seen once. Sequenced material: PBMCs. The receptors were gathered from a woman aged 18-29 years in good health and CMV-seronegative.

V and J are TRBV10-3 and TRBJ1-2; TRBD1 matches at 9 bases. Germline assignment: CDR1 ENHRY and CDR2 SYGVKD. V lost 6 bases, J lost 7 bases, and 9 bases stayed unmatched. The CDR3 has 14 residues. The CDR3: CAIRETGTGLGYTF. In nucleotides, the CDR3 is TGTGCCATCAGAGAGACCGGGACAGGGCTTGGCTACACCTTC.

This clone was counted once. This chain connects TRBV27 to TRBJ2-2; D perhaps matches TRBD1 (5 bases). This CDR3 is built from 15 residues. Germline V gene data show CDR1 as MNHEY and CDR2 as SMNVEV (reference sequence). The germline V and J ends were trimmed by 5 bases and 7 bases, with 17 bases remaining between them. The CDR3 nucleotides read TGTGCCAGCAGTAACCCAACAGGTTCGGGCGGGGAGCTGTTTTTT. It encodes CASSNPTGSGGELFF.

The V gene is TRBV5-6, the J gene TRBJ2-7; 7 nucleotides align to TRBD2. The CDR3 runs 17 residues. Looked up from germline, CDR1 is SGHDT and CDR2 is YYEEEE. J was trimmed by 6 bases and V by 4 bases; bases with no gene match: 19. CDR3 bases: TGTGCCAGCAGCCGGACTAGTGGAAGCCTTACTCCCGGCGAGCAGTACTTC. Amino acids: CASSRTSGSLTPGEQYF.

In the case of this clone: A much larger clone sits a single nucleotide away, making a read error possible. This sequence joins TRBV6-1 and TRBJ2-3, with 9 nucleotides matching TRBD1. In germline, CDR1 is MNHNS, CDR2 SASEGT. J was trimmed by 4 bases and V by 2 bases; bases with no gene match: 1. The CDR3 is made up of 14 amino acids. As DNA, the CDR3 is TGTGCCAGCAGTGAACGACAGGGGGCAGATACGCAGTATTTT. This gives the protein CASSERQGADTQYF.

The chain is built from TRBV6-1 and TRBJ1-1, with 8 nucleotides matching TRBD1. The junction had 10 bases not matched to a gene; V was cut back by 6 bases and J by 4 bases. CDR3 length equals 15 residues. Germline V gives CDR1 MNHNS, CDR2 SASEGT. The CDR3 protein is CASSLRTGLGTEAFF. CDR3 DNA sequence: TGTGCCAGCAGCCTTCGGACAGGGCTGGGCACTGAAGCTTTCTTT.

The J gene is TRBJ2-7, the V gene TRBV6-1; 9 nucleotides align to TRBD1. Germline CDR1 is MNHNS and CDR2 is SASEGT. The CDR3 has 15 amino acids. The V segment lost 1 base and the J segment 4 bases; nucleotides outside the gene matches: 5. The CDR3 DNA follows: TGTGCCAGCAGTGAAGTGGGGACAGGGTGGTACGAGCAGTACTTC. Its translation is CASSEVGTGWYEQYF.

The V and J genes are TRBV27 and TRBJ1-2; D is perhaps TRBD1 (5 bases). The germline V and J ends were trimmed by 3 bases and 4 bases, with 12 bases remaining between them. The CDR3 length is 14 residues. Germline assignment: CDR1 MNHEY and CDR2 SMNVEV (reference sequence). CDR3 DNA sequence: TGTGCCAGCAGTTTGGGGGGACCCATCTATGGCTACACCTTC. Encoded protein: CASSLGGPIYGYTF.

This clone was detected once. The CDR3 here is CASSSRVPPLGGTEAFF. The CDR3 nucleotides are TGTGCCAGCAGCTCGAGGGTACCCCCCCTTGGCGGCACTGAAGCTTTCTTT. The chain uses TRBV7-2 and TRBJ1-1; D gene unclear. CDR3 length: 17 residues. The ends were cut back, 4 bases at V and 4 bases at J, with 22 bases in the middle. Germline V lookup: CDR1 SGHTA, CDR2 FQGNSA.

V usage is TRBV19 and J usage is TRBJ1-2; TRBD1 agrees at 10 bases. V shed 2 bases, J shed 4 bases, and the junction held 10 bases outside the gene matches. CDR1 LNHDA and CDR2 SQIVND come from the germline V gene (reference sequence). There are 17 residues in the CDR3. The CDR3 is CASSISHDRGRFYGYTF. In DNA, the CDR3 is TGTGCCAGTAGTATATCTCATGACAGGGGGCGCTTCTATGGCTACACCTTC. Complete variable domain (other parts from reference TRBV19 and TRBJ1-2): DGGITQSPKYLFRKEGQNVTLSCEQNLNHDAMYWYRQDPGQGLRLIYYSQIVNDFQKGDIAEGYSVSREKKESFPLTVTSAQKNPTAFYLCASSISHDRGRFYGYTFGSGTRLTVV.

The rearrangement uses TRBV10-1 and TRBJ2-7, with a possible D match to TRBD2 (5 bases). The germline V and J ends were trimmed by 2 bases and 5 bases, with 10 bases remaining between them. CDR1 and CDR2 (germline): WNHNN, SYGVQD (reference sequence). CDR3 length: 13 amino acids. The chain's CDR3 is CASSEGVGNEQYF. As DNA, the CDR3 is TGCGCCAGCAGTGAGGGGGTCGGGAACGAGCAGTACTTC.

This chain links TRBV28 with TRBJ1-5; TRBD1 agrees at 11 bases. This CDR3 spans 16 amino acids. Trimming removed 4 bases from V and 6 bases from J; junction bases left unmatched: 8. Germline CDR1 is MDHEN and CDR2 is SYDVKM. The CDR3 is CASSSPLGTGGQPQHF. For the CDR3, the DNA is TGTGCCAGCAGTTCCCCCCTAGGGACAGGGGGTCAGCCCCAGCATTTT.

The chain combines TRBV19 with TRBJ2-7; 7 positions agree with TRBD1. The CDR3 extends over 15 amino acids. V was pared by 1 base and J by 7 bases, with 10 bases of the junction left unmatched. Germline V gene lookup returns CDR1 LNHDA and CDR2 SQIVND (reference sequence). The CDR3 DNA reads as TGTGCCAGTAGTATAGGAGGGACAGTGAGTACGGAGCAGTACTTC. Translated: CASSIGGTVSTEQYF.

The rearrangement links TRBV4-1 to TRBJ2-1; 9 nucleotides agree with TRBD2. Germline values: CDR1 MGHRA, CDR2 YSYEKL. CDR3 length: 15 residues. V shed 1 base and J 9 bases; nucleotides not matched to a gene: 7. The CDR3 bases are TGCGCCAGCAGCCAAGCCCAAGCGGGAGGCGGTGAGCAGTTCTTC. Translating gives CASSQAQAGGGEQFF.

V gene TRBV14 combines with J gene TRBJ2-4; D might be TRBD1 (6 bases). CDR3 size: 17 residues. V shed 0 bases and J shed 0 bases, with 12 bases lying between them. CDR1 and CDR2 from the germline V gene are SGHDN and FVKESK. The DNA for the CDR3 is TGTGCCAGCAGCCAAGAAAATAGGGGGAAAGCCAAAAACATTCAGTACTTC. Its translation is CASSQENRGKAKNIQYF. Full variable domain (rest looked up from reference TRBV14 and TRBJ2-4): EAGVTQFPSHSVIEKGQTVTLRCDPISGHDNLYWYRRVMGKEIKFLLHFVKESKQDESGMPNNRFLAERTGGTYSTLKVQPAELEDSGVYFCASSQENRGKAKNIQYFGAGTRLSVL.

The chain joins TRBV5-4 to TRBJ2-1, with 12 bases matching TRBD2. V lost 0 bases to trimming and J lost 10 bases; unmatched junction nucleotides: 8. The CDR3 extends over 16 amino acids. CDR1 SGHNT and CDR2 YYREEE come from the germline V gene (reference sequence). In DNA, the CDR3 is TGTGCCAGCAGCTTGGCTTCTAGCGGGGGGGCTCGCGAGCAGTTCTTC. The encoded protein is CASSLASSGGAREQFF.

The genes are TRBV19 and TRBJ1-2; D not resolved. The CDR3 has 14 residues. Germline V gene data show CDR1 as LNHDA and CDR2 as SQIVND (reference sequence). Trimming pared 3 bases from V and 2 bases from J, leaving 10 bases between. The DNA of the CDR3 is TGTGCCAGTAGTATTATCGGGGAAAACTATGGCTACACCTTC. Translation: CASSIIGENYGYTF.

The chain links TRBV7-6 to TRBJ2-7, with a tentative D call TRBD2 (6 bases). The V end lost 5 bases, the J end lost 4 bases, and 18 bases lay between the germline ends. Germline V gene lookup returns CDR1 SGHVS and CDR2 FNYEAQ. There are 15 residues in the CDR3. CDR3 in DNA: TGTGCCAGCAGCCCCCGTGGGGGGTCCATGTACGAGCAGTACTTC. As protein: CASSPRGGSMYEQYF.

A single count supports this clone. V and J are TRBV28 and TRBJ2-7; possibly TRBD1 for D (5 bases). Germline CDR1 and CDR2: MDHEN and SYDVKM. Trimming left V 8 bases short and J 3 bases short, with 17 bases between. The length of the CDR3 is 14 residues. CDR3: CASSLVGHNYEQYF. CDR3 nucleotide sequence: TGTGCCAGCTCTCTCGTAGGACACAACTACGAGCAGTACTTC.

J is TRBJ1-5 and V is TRBV6-5, with D possibly being TRBD1 (6 bases). Trimming took off 2 bases at V and 4 bases at J, with 9 bases between the two ends. Germline-derived CDR1 and CDR2 are MNHEY and SVGAGI. The CDR3 spans 14 residues. For the CDR3, the DNA is TGTGCCAGCAGTTACGACAGGACAAATCAGCCCCAGCATTTT. Protein: CASSYDRTNQPQHF.

J is TRBJ2-7 and V is TRBV11-2; tentatively, D is TRBD2 (5 bases). Germline V gives CDR1 SGHAT, CDR2 FQNNGV. This CDR3 region has 12 residues. The V end was cut by 1 base, the J end by 9 bases, with 10 bases between. The CDR3 nucleotides are TGTGCCAGCAGCTTAGCGGTAGGAGGGCAGTACTTC. Protein: CASSLAVGGQYF.

This clone was found once. The rearrangement links TRBV28 to TRBJ1-1; 7 bases map to TRBD1. Germline assignment: CDR1 MDHEN and CDR2 SYDVKM. J lost 10 bases, V lost 6 bases, and 11 bases had no gene match. The CDR3 loop spans 13 amino acids. The CDR3 loop reads CASSRQGSRVAFF. The CDR3, as DNA: TGTGCCAGCAGCCGACAGGGTTCGAGAGTAGCTTTCTTT.

CDR3 nucleotide sequence: TGCGCCAGCCTGACAATCCCGAACACCGGGGAGCTGTTTTTT. Translated, it gives CASLTIPNTGELFF. The rearrangement joins TRBV10-2 to TRBJ2-2; D unresolved. This CDR3 spans 14 amino acids. V shed 8 bases and J shed 0 bases, with 10 bases lying between them. Germline loops: CDR1 WSHSY, CDR2 SAAADI.

The chain carries TRBV5-6 and TRBJ1-5; 8 bases map to TRBD1. CDR3 size: 17 residues. V shed 4 bases and J 5 bases; nucleotides not matched to a gene: 14. CDR1 and CDR2 (germline): SGHDT, YYEEEE. The CDR3 DNA follows: TGTGCCAGCAGCCGAAAACCCACTCGGACAGGGTATCAGCCCCAGCATTTT. The encoded protein is CASSRKPTRTGYQPQHF.